This section outlines one TCR beta chain sequence together with its context. Its antigen is still unknown. The junction does not match germline at one end; this may be a read error. The protocol was immunoSEQ multiplex PCR, while the TCRdb copy is restricted to in-frame clones and leaves out a portion. The sample includes roughly 85,000 clones, 90% seen only once; the top ten take over 3%. The sample is drawn from a study of T cell responses to AZD1222 COVID-19 vaccine. Regarding the study as a whole: There were mostly white British donors and more females than males, and clonal diversity was possibly underestimated.

This TCR was sampled from an adult who received the AZD1222 COVID-19 vaccine. Sequenced material: peripheral blood, taken 28 days after the second AZD1222 dose.

The CDR3: CASTLGTPGNTIYF. CDR3 DNA: TGTGCCAGCACCCTCGGGACCCCTGGTAACACCATATATTTT. This chain joins TRBV25-1 and TRBJ1-3; D might be TRBD1 (5 bases). Per germline, CDR1 MGHDK and CDR2 SYGVNS. The CDR3 runs to 14 residues.